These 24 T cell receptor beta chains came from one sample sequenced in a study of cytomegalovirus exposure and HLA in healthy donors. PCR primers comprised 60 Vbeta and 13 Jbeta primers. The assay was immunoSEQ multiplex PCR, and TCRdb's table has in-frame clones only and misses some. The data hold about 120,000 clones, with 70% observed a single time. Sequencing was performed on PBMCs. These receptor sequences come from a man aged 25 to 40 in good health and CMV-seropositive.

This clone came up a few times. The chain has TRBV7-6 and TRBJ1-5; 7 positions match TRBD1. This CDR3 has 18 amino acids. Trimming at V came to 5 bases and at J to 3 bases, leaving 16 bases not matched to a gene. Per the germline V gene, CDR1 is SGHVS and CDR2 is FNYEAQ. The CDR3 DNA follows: TGTGCCAGCAGCCCCCCTGAGGAGGGGGCAGGGCTCAATCAGCCCCAGCATTTT. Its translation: CASSPPEEGAGLNQPQHF.

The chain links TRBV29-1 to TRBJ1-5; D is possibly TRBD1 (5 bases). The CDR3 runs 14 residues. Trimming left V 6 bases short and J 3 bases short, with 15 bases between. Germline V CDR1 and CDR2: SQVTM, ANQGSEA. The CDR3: CSVGDLDTNQPQHF. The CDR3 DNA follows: TGCAGCGTGGGGGACTTGGACACCAATCAGCCCCAGCATTTT.

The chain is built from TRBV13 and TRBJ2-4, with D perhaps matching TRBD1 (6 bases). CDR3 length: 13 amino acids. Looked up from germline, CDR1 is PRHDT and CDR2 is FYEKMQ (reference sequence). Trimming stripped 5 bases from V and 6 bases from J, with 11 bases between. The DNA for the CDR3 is TGTGCCAGCAGCATCGACAGGCTAAACATTCAGTACTTC. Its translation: CASSIDRLNIQYF.

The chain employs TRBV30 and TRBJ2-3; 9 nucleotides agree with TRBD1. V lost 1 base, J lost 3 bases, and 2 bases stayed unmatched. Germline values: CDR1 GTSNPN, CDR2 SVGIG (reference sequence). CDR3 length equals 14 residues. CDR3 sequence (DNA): TGTGCCTGGAGTGACAGGGGGCGGACAGATACGCAGTATTTT. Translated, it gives CAWSDRGRTDTQYF.

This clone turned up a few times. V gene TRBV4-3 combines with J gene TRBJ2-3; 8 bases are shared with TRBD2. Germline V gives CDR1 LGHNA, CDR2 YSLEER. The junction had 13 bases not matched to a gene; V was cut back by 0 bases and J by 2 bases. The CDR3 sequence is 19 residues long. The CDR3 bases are TGCGCCAGCAGCCAAGATGTCCCTAGCGGGCTCTCTCACACAGATACGCAGTATTTT. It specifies CASSQDVPSGLSHTDTQYF.

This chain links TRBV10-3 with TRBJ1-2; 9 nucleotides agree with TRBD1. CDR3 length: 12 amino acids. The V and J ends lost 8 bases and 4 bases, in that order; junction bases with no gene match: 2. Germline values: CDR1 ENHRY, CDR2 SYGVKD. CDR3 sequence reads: CAIGDRAYGYTF. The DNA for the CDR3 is TGTGCCATCGGGGACAGGGCCTATGGCTACACCTTC.

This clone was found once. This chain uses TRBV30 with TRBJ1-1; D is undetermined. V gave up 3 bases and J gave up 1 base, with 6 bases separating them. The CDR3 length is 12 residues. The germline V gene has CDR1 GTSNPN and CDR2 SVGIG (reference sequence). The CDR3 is CAWRAENTEAFF. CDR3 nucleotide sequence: TGTGCCTGGAGGGCAGAGAACACTGAAGCTTTCTTT. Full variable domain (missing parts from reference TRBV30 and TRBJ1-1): SQTIHQWPATLVQPVGSPLSLECTVEGTSNPNLYWYRQAAGRGLQLLFYSVGIGQISSEVPQNLSASRPQDRQFILSSKKLLLSDSGFYLCAWRAENTEAFFGQGTRLTVV.

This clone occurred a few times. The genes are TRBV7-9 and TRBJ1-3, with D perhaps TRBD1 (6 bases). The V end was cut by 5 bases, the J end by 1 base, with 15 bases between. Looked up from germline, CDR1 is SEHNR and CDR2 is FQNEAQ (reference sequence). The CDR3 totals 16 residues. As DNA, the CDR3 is TGTGCCAGCAGCCCAGGGGTCTACCTTTCTGGAAACACCATATATTTT. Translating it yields CASSPGVYLSGNTIYF.

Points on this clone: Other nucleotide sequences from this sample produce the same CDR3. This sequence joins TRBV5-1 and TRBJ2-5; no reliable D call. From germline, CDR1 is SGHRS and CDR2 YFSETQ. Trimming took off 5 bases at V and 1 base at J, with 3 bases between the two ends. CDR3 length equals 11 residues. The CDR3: CASRAQETQYF. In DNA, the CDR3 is TGCGCCAGCAGAGCCCAAGAGACCCAGTACTTC.

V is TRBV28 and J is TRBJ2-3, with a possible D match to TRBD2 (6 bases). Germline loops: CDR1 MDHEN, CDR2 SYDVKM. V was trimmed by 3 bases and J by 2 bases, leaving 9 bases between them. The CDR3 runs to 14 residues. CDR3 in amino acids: CASSFAGFTDTQYF. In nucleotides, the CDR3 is TGTGCCAGCAGTTTCGCGGGATTCACAGATACGCAGTATTTT.

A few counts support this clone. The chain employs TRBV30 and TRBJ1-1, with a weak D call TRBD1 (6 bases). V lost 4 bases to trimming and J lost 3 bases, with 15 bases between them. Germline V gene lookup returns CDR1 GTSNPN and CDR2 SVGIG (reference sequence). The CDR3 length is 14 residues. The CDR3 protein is CAWTLGGADTEAFF. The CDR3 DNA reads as TGTGCCTGGACCCTGGGGGGGGCGGACACTGAAGCTTTCTTT. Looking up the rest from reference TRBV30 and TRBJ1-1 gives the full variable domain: SQTIHQWPATLVQPVGSPLSLECTVEGTSNPNLYWYRQAAGRGLQLLFYSVGIGQISSEVPQNLSASRPQDRQFILSSKKLLLSDSGFYLCAWTLGGADTEAFFGQGTRLTVV.

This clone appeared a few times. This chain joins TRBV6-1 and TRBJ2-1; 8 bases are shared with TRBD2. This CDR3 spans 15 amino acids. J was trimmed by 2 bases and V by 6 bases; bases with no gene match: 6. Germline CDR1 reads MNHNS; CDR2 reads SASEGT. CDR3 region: CASRGSGGPYNEQFF. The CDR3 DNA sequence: TGTGCCAGCAGGGGAAGCGGGGGACCCTACAATGAGCAGTTCTTC.

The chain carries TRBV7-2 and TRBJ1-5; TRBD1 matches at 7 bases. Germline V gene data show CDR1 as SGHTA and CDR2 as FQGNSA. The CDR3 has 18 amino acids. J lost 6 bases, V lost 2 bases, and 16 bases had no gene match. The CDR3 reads CASSLYLSGDSRTQPQHF. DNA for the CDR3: TGTGCCAGCAGCTTATACCTTAGTGGGGACAGTAGAACTCAGCCCCAGCATTTT. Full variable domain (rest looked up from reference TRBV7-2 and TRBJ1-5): GAGVSQSPSNKVTEKGKDVELRCDPISGHTALYWYRQSLGQGLEFLIYFQGNSAPDKSGLPSDRFSAERTGGSVSTLTIQRTQQEDSAVYLCASSLYLSGDSRTQPQHFGDGTRLSIL.

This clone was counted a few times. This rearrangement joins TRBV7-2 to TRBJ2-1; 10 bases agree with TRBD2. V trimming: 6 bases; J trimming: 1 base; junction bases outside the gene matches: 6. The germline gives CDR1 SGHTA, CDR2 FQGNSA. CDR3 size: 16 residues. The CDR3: CASRGASGGSYNEQFF. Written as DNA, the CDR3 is TGTGCCAGCAGGGGGGCTAGCGGGGGTTCCTACAATGAGCAGTTCTTC. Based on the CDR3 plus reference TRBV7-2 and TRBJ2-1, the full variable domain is GAGVSQSPSNKVTEKGKDVELRCDPISGHTALYWYRQSLGQGLEFLIYFQGNSAPDKSGLPSDRFSAERTGGSVSTLTIQRTQQEDSAVYLCASRGASGGSYNEQFFGPGTRLTVL.

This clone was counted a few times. Written as DNA, the CDR3 is TGTGCCAGCAGCACCTTTAGCTCCTACGAGCAGTACGTC. This encodes CASSTFSSYEQYV. This sequence joins TRBV11-3 and TRBJ2-7, with D unresolved. From germline, CDR1 is SGHNT and CDR2 YENEEA. V was trimmed by 5 bases and J by 0 bases, leaving 8 bases between them. The length of the CDR3 is 13 residues.

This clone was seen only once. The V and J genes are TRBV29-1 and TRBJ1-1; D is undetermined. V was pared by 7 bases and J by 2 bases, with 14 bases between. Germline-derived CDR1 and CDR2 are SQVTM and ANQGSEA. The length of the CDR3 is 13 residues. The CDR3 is CSGATGSNTEAFF. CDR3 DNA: TGCAGCGGAGCTACCGGGTCTAACACTGAAGCTTTCTTT.

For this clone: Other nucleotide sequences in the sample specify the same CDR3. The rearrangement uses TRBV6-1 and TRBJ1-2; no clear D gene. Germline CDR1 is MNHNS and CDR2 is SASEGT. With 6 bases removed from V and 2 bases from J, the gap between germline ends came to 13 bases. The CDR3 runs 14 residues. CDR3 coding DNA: TGTGCCAGCAGCCCCATGGCCCTGAACTATGGCTACACCTTC. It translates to CASSPMALNYGYTF.

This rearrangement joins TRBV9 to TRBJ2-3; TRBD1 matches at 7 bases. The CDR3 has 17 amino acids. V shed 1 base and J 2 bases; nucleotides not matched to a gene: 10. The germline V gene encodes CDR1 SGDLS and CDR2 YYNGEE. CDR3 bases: TGTGCCAGCAGCGTAAATACAGGGGCCGCGGACACAGATACGCAGTATTTT. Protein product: CASSVNTGAADTDTQYF.

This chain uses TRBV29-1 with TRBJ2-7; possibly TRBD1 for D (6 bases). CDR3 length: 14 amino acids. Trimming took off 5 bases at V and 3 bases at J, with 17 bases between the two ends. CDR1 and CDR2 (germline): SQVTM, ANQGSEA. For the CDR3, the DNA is TGCAGCGTTAGTGACAGGTTCCTATTCTACGAGCAGTACTTC. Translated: CSVSDRFLFYEQYF.

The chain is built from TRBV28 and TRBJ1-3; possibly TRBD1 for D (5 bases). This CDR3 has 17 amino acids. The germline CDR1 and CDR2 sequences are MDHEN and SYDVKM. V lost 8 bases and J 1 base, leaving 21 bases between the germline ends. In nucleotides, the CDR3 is TGTGCCAGCGCCAGAAGCGGGGGGTTGGGATCTGGAAACACCATATATTTT. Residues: CASARSGGLGSGNTIYF.

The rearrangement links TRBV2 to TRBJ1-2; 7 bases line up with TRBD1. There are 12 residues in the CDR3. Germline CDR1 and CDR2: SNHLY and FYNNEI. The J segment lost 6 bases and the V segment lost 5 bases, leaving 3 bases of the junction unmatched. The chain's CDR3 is CASSKTGNGYTF. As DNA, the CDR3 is TGTGCCAGCAGTAAGACAGGGAATGGCTACACCTTC.

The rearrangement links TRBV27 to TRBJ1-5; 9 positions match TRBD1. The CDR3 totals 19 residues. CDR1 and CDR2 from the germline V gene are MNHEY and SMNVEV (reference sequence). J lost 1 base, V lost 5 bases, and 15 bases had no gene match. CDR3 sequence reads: CASSPFSGQGRLSNQPQHF. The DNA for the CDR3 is TGTGCCAGCAGTCCATTCTCGGGACAGGGTCGATTAAGCAATCAGCCCCAGCATTTT.

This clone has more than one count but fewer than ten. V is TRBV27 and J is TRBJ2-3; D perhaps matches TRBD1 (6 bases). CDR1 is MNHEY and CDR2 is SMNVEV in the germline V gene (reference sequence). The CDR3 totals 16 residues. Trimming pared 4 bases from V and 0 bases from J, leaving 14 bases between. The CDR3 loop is CASSSYTGSSTDTQYF. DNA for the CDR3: TGTGCCAGCAGTTCTTATACAGGGTCTAGCACAGATACGCAGTATTTT.

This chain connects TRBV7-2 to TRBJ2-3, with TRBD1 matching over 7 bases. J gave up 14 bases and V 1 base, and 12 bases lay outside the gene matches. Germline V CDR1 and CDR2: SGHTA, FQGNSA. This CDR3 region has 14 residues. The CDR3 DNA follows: TGTGCCAGCAGCTTAGGGGGGACAGCGCCCTATCGGTATTTT. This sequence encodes CASSLGGTAPYRYF.